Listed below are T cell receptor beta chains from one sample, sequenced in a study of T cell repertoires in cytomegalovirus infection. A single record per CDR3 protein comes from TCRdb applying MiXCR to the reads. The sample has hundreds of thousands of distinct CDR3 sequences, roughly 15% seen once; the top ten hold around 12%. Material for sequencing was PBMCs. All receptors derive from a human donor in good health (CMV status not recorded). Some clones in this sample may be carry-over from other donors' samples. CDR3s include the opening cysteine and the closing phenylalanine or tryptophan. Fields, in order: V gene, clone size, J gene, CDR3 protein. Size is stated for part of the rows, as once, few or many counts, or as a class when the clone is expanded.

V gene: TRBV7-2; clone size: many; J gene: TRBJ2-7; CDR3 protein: CASSLIGSQGYEQYF
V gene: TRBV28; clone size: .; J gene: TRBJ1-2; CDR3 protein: CASSSRTGQGYTF
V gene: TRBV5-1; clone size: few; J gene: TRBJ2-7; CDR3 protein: CASSLFSSGIPYEQYF
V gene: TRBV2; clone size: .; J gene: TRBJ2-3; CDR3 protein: CASKGLADTQYF
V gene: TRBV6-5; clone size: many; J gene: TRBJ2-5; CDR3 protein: CASRQGGRWETQYF
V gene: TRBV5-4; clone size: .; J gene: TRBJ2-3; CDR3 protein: CASSLRAAGAGGDTQYF
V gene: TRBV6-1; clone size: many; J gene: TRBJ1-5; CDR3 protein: CASSDRPGGSGQPQHF
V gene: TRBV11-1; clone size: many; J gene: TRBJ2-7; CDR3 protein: CASSLSGLVAYEQYF
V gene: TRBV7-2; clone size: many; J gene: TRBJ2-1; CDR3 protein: CASSLTGIYNEQFF
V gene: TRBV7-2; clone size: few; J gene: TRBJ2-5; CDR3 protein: CASSSQGFDETQYF
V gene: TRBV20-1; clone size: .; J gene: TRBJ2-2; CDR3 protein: CSASAARGNTGELFF
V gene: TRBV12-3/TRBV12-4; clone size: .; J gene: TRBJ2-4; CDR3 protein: CASSLMGQGLAKNIQYF
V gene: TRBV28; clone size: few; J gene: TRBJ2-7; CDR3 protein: CASSWDHRVRSYEQYF
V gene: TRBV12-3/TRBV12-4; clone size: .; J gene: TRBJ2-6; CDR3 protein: CASSWTGRDSGANVLTF
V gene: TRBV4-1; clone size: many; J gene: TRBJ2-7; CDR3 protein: CASSQDTATYEQYF
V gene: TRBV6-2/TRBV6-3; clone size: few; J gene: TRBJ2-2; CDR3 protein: CASSYDPGQGFTGELFF
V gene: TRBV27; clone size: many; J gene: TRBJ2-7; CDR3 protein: CASSLSGGQLVYEQYF
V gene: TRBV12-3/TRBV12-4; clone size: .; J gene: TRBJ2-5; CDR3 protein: CASSRTGAETQYF
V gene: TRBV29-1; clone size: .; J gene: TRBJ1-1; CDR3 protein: CSSDPGTEAFF
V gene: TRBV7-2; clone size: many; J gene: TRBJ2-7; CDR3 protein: CASSLVLGSPYEQYF
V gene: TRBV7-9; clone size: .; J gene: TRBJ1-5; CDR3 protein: CASSSSGTGFDQPQHF
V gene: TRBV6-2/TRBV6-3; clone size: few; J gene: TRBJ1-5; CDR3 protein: CASSYSTAVGEEAQHF
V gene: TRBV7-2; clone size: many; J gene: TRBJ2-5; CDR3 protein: CASSFVGSGGQETQYF
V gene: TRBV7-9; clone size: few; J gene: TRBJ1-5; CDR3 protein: CASSLEGPQGNQPQHF
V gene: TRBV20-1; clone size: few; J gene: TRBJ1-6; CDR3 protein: CSARMGAAGISPLHF
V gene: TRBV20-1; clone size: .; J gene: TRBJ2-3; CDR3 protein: CSARNRARTDTQYF
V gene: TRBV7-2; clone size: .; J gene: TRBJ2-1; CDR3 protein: CASRSGGRFNNEQFF
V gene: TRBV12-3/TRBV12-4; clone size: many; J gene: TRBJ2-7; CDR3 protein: CASSFQSGGHEQYF
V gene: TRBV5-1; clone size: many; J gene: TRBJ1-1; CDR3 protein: CASSLGTGAGSEAFF
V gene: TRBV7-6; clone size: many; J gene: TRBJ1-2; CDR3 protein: CASSLAGGDYGYTF
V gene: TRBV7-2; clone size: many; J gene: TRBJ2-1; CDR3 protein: CASSYRTSGNEQFF
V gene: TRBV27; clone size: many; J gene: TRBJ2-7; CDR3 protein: CASSENWHTGEQYF